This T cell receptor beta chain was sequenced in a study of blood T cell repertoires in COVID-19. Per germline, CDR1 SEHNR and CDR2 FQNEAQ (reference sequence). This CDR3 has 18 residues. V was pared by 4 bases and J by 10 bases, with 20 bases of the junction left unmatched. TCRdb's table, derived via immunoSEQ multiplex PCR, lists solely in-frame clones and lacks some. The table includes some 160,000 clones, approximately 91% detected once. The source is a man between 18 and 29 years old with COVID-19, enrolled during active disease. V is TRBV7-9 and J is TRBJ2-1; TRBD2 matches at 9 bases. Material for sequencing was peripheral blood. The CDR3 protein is CASSSPTEGGRAVREQFF. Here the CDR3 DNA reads TGTGCCAGCAGCTCCCCGACGGAGGGCGGGAGGGCAGTGAGGGAGCAGTTCTTC.